The T cell receptor beta chain described here comes from a study of T-cell memory formation after mild COVID-19. Study-level results: Unconfirmed was the SARS-CoV-2 specificity of second-wave clones that peaked on day 37. The main location of contracting CD4+ clones was CM and EM, and that of contracting CD8+ clones was EMRA. There were some responding clones in pre-infection memory, which suggested that cross-reactive memory had joined.

Researchers used 5'RACE with constant-segment primers to make TCR alpha and TCR beta cDNA libraries that carry sample barcodes and UMIs. In TCRdb, the 5' RACE reads were re-called with MiXCR into one record per CDR3 protein. The table has roughly 160,000 distinct CDR3 sequences, approximately 10% seen once; the top ten hold around 3.8%. The CDR3 totals 14 residues. V shed 1 base and J shed 0 bases, with 7 bases lying between them. In germline, CDR1 is SGHRS, CDR2 YFSETQ. This clonotype was picked up a small number of times. Antigen: not known. The V gene is TRBV5-1, the J gene TRBJ1-1, with unresolved D. This sequence originates from a man aged 18 to 30 who had mild COVID-19 (a few samples of this study predate the infection). Cell type and time point are not known. Sequenced sample: PBMCs or a T cell subset sorted from them (not recorded which). CDR3 in DNA: TGCGCCAGCAGCTTGTCAGCCATGAACACTGAAGCTTTCTTT. Translation gives CASSLSAMNTEAFF.